A selection of T cell receptor beta chains follows, all from one sample in a study of T cell responses to AZD1222 COVID-19 vaccine. The protocol was immunoSEQ multiplex PCR, while the TCRdb copy is restricted to in-frame clones and leaves out a portion. Among roughly 97,000 clones listed, about 87% were seen once. The input for sequencing was peripheral blood, taken on day 0 of AZD1222 vaccination. These receptors all stem from an adult in good health. CDR3s include the opening cysteine and the closing phenylalanine or tryptophan. Each record gives: clone size, D gene, V gene, J gene, CDR3 DNA, CDR3 protein. The D gene is left open where the match is weak. For some rows the clone size is stated as once, few or many, or as a class when expanded; others skip it.

once	TRBD1	TRBV29-1	TRBJ1-2	TGCAGCGGCGGGACAGGGTTGGGCTATGGCTACACCTTC	CSGGTGLGYGYTF
-	TRBD1	TRBV4-3	TRBJ1-6	TGCGCCAGCAGCCAAGAGAGGACAGGGTTGAATTCACCCCTCCACTTT	CASSQERTGLNSPLHF
-	-	TRBV2	TRBJ1-5	TGTGCCAGCAATGGGGATAGGGAGCCCCAGCATTTT	CASNGDREPQHF
-	-	TRBV18	TRBJ1-4	TGTGCCAGCTTTCGGGACCGGGAAAAACTGTTTTTT	CASFRDREKLFF
once	-	TRBV23-1	TRBJ1-4	TGCGCCAGCAGTCAGGCGAACAGGGTCCATTTCACCCCAACTAATGAAAAACTGTTTTTT	CASSQANRVHFTPTNEKLFF
-	-	TRBV28	TRBJ1-5	TGTGCCACCACCAACGGGGCGCATCAGCCCCAGCATTTT	CATTNGAHQPQHF
-	-	TRBV28	TRBJ1-5	TGTGCCAGCAGTCAGCTCAATCAGCCCCAGCATTTT	CASSQLNQPQHF
-	TRBD1	TRBV19	TRBJ2-3	TGTGCCAGTAGACGACAGGGGGTTACAGATACGCAGTATTTT	CASRRQGVTDTQYF
-	TRBD2	TRBV7-9	TRBJ2-2	TGTGCCAGCAGCTTTAGCGGGTCCTTCGCGAACACCGGGGAGCTGTTTTTT	CASSFSGSFANTGELFF
-	-	TRBV13	TRBJ1-6	TGTGCCAGCAGCCGGGAGGTTCTTTCACCCCTCCACTTT	CASSREVLSPLHF
-	-	TRBV10-3	TRBJ2-3	TGTGCCATCAAGACCGCCGGGACAGATACGCAGTATTTT	CAIKTAGTDTQYF
-	-	TRBV5-1	TRBJ2-7	TGCGCCAGCAGCTTGGGGCATAGCCGCTACGAGCAGTACTTC	CASSLGHSRYEQYF
-	TRBD2	TRBV28	TRBJ2-7	TGTGCCACCCTGGGTCTAGCGGGAGATCTGAGTAACGAGCAGTACTTC	CATLGLAGDLSNEQYF
-	-	TRBV19	TRBJ1-5	TGTGCCAGTAATCAGGGTGTGAGCAATCAGCCCCAGCATTTT	CASNQGVSNQPQHF
-	-	TRBV2	TRBJ1-1	TGTGCCAGCAGTGATTTGGTGAACACTGAAGCTTTCTTT	CASSDLVNTEAFF
-	-	TRBV7-2	TRBJ1-5	TGTGCCAGCAGCTTACCCGGGAATCAGCCCCAGCATTTT	CASSLPGNQPQHF
few	TRBD1	TRBV7-3	TRBJ2-3	TGTGCCAGCAGCTTGGACAGGGCGGGCACAGATACGCAGTATTTT	CASSLDRAGTDTQYF
-	-	TRBV28	TRBJ1-2	TGTGCCAGCAGTCCATTAATCGGTCCCCGTTCCTATGGCTACACCTTC	CASSPLIGPRSYGYTF
-	-	TRBV27	TRBJ1-5	TGTGCCAGCAGTTCGTTTGACGGCAATCAGCCCCAGCATTTT	CASSSFDGNQPQHF
-	-	TRBV12-3/TRBV12-4	TRBJ1-1	TGTGCCACCGCCCTCCGACAGAACACTGAAGCTTTCTTT	CATALRQNTEAFF
-	-	TRBV9	TRBJ1-2	TGTGCCAGCAGCGCCATTCCGGGCCCCCAAGCGGGCTACACCTTC	CASSAIPGPQAGYTF
-	-	TRBV5-4	TRBJ1-1	TGTGCCAGCAGCCGCGGGATGACGAACACTGAAGCTTTCTTT	CASSRGMTNTEAFF
-	-	TRBV15	TRBJ1-2	TGTGCCACCAGCAGAGGACCTTTTGACAGCTATGGCTACACCTTC	CATSRGPFDSYGYTF
-	-	TRBV18	TRBJ2-7	TGTGCCAGCTCACCAGATCGCGAGCAGTACTTC	CASSPDREQYF
once	TRBD2	TRBV5-6	TRBJ2-7	TGTGCCAGCAGCTTGTCGGGGGGCGAGCAGTACTTC	CASSLSGGEQYF
-	TRBD1	TRBV5-6	TRBJ2-7	TGTGCCAGCAGTTTCACAGGGGGCATCGGTTACGAGCAGTACTTC	CASSFTGGIGYEQYF
once	-	TRBV12-5	TRBJ1-2	TGTGCTAGTGGTTTAACAGGTACGGATGGCTACACCTTC	CASGLTGTDGYTF
-	-	TRBV3-1/TRBV3-2	TRBJ1-1	TGTGCCAGCAGTCGGGGGCAGGGGAACACTGAAGCTTTCTTT	CASSRGQGNTEAFF
-	-	TRBV29-1	TRBJ2-1	TGCAGCGTTGTGAGTGGGGGGTTTGAGCAGTTCTTC	CSVVSGGFEQFF
-	-	TRBV29-1	TRBJ2-7	TGCAGCGGATCCACAGGTGGAGCCTACGAGCAGTACTTC	CSGSTGGAYEQYF
-	-	TRBV4-3	TRBJ2-7	TGCGCCAGCAGCCAAGATACTGTCTACGAGCAGTACTTC	CASSQDTVYEQYF
-	-	TRBV7-2	TRBJ1-1	TGTGCCAGCAGCCAGGGATCCTGGGGGAACACTGAAGCTTTCTTT	CASSQGSWGNTEAFF
once	TRBD2	TRBV11-3	TRBJ2-2	TGTGCCAGCAGCCAGGGCGGGGGGAACACCGGGGAGCTGTTTTTT	CASSQGGGNTGELFF
-	-	TRBV2	TRBJ1-2	TGTGCCAGCAGGGTTCAATCGGGTGGCTACACCTTC	CASRVQSGGYTF
-	-	TRBV7-9	TRBJ1-2	TGTGCCAGCAGCTTAGTTGGGGGCGCTCCCGGCTACACCTTC	CASSLVGGAPGYTF
-	-	TRBV28	TRBJ1-2	TGTGCCAGCAGTTTATTATTAGCGGGTGGCGGCTACACCTTC	CASSLLLAGGGYTF
-	-	TRBV6-5	TRBJ1-1	TGTGCCAGCAGTTACTCGAGGGGTTACACGAACACTGAAGCTTTCTTT	CASSYSRGYTNTEAFF
once	-	TRBV4-1	TRBJ1-1	TGCGCCAGCAGAAAGCCCGGGGAGGGCACTGAAGCTTTCTTT	CASRKPGEGTEAFF
-	-	TRBV24-1	TRBJ2-7	TGTGCCACCAGTGATGGCGTCCACGAGCAGTACTTC	CATSDGVHEQYF
-	-	TRBV6-5	TRBJ1-4	TGTGCCAGCAGTTCCCACGGTGGGGAAAAACTGTTTTTT	CASSSHGGEKLFF
-	-	TRBV9	TRBJ1-2	TGTGCCAGCAGCGTTGGCAGGGCGACCTATGGCTACACCTTC	CASSVGRATYGYTF
-	-	TRBV19	TRBJ2-5	TGTGCCAGTGGGAGCAGGGGAGAGACCCAGTACTTC	CASGSRGETQYF
-	-	TRBV3-1/TRBV3-2	TRBJ2-1	TGTGCCAGCAGCCAAGAAGCGGAAACCTACAATGAGCAGTTCTTC	CASSQEAETYNEQFF
-	-	TRBV9	TRBJ2-1	TGTGCCAGCAGCCCTTACCCCCCGGGACACCACAATGAGCAGTTCTTC	CASSPYPPGHHNEQFF
-	-	TRBV5-1	TRBJ1-1	TGCGCCAGCAGCTTGACCCACCCGGGGCTGACTGAAGCTTTCTTT	CASSLTHPGLTEAFF
-	-	TRBV7-8	TRBJ2-3	TGTGCCAGCAGCTTAGTCATTAGCACAGATACGCAGTATTTT	CASSLVISTDTQYF
-	TRBD2	TRBV6-5	TRBJ2-3	TGTGCCAGCAGCCCGCGGGGGGGTGCAGATACGCAGTATTTT	CASSPRGGADTQYF
few	-	TRBV24-1	TRBJ2-1	TGTGCCACCAGTGATTCCTCCGGGAGCAATGAGCAGTTCTTC	CATSDSSGSNEQFF
once	-	TRBV10-3	TRBJ2-7	TGTGCCATCAGTGAGTTCTTAACCGGGACACTCTCCTACGAGCAGTACTTC	CAISEFLTGTLSYEQYF
-	TRBD1	TRBV6-4	TRBJ1-6	TGTGCCAGCAGTCCGGGGGACAGGTCACCCCTCCACTTT	CASSPGDRSPLHF
-	TRBD1	TRBV25-1	TRBJ1-4	TGTGCCAGCACCACCGACAGGGAGTCGTATGAAAAACTGTTTTTT	CASTTDRESYEKLFF
-	-	TRBV5-1	TRBJ1-2	TGCGCCAGCAGCTGGGGGCCAGGGGCCGCTCTCGGCTACACCTTC	CASSWGPGAALGYTF
-	TRBD1	TRBV4-1	TRBJ2-4	TGCGCCAGCAGCCAAGCCGGGACAGGGCTTCTGTTTGGAGCCAAAAACATTCAGTACTTC	CASSQAGTGLLFGAKNIQYF